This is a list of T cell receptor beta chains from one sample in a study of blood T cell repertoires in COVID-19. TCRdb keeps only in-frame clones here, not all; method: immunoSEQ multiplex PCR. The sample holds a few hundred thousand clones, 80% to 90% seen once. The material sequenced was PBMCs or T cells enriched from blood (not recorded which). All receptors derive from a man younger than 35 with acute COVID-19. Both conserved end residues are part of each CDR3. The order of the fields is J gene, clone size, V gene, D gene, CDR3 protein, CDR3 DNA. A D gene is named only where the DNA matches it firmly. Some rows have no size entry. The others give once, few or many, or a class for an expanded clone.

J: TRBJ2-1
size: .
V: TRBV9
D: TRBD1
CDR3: CASSAGRQGVWSGPLMDEQFF
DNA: TGTGCCAGCAGCGCCGGCCGACAGGGGGTCTGGAGCGGGCCCTTAATGGATGAGCAGTTCTTC

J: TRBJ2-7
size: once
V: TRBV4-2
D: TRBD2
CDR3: CASSQDPGTSGRYEQYF
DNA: TGTGCCAGCAGCCAGGACCCCGGGACTAGCGGGAGATACGAGCAGTACTTC

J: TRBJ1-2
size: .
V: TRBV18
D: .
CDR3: CASSPDRSANYGYTF
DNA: TGTGCCAGCTCACCTGACAGGTCGGCTAACTATGGCTACACCTTC

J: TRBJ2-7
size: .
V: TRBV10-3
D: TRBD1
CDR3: CAISESTGTGLKQYF
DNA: TGTGCCATCAGTGAGTCCACCGGGACAGGTCTTAAGCAGTACTTC

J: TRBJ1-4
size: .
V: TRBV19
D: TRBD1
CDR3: CASSIWTGSREKLFF
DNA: TGTGCCAGTAGTATTTGGACAGGAAGTCGGGAAAAACTGTTTTTT

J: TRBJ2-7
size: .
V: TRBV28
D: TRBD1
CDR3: CASSPGTATYEQYF
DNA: TGTGCCAGCAGTCCCGGGACAGCTACCTACGAGCAGTACTTC

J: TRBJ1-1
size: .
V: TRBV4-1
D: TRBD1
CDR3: CASSQERRGQGVWNTEAFF
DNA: TGCGCCAGCAGCCAAGAAAGGAGGGGGCAAGGAGTATGGAACACTGAAGCTTTCTTT

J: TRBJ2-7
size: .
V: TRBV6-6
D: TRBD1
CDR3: CASSHSGTGPAEQYF
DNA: TGTGCCAGCAGCCACTCGGGGACAGGACCCGCCGAGCAGTACTTC

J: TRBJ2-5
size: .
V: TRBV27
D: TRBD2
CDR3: CASSLSPSGEETQYF
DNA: TGTGCCAGCAGTTTATCCCCTAGCGGGGAGGAGACCCAGTACTTC

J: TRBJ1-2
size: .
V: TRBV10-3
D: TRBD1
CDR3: CAISDMGQGTYYGYTF
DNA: TGTGCCATCAGTGATATGGGACAGGGTACCTACTATGGCTACACCTTC

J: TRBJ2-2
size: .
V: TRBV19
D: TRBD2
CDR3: CASSTTSAGNTGELFF
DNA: TGTGCCAGTAGTACAACTAGCGCGGGGAACACCGGGGAGCTGTTTTTT

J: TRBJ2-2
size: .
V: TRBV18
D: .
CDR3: CASSPPGTGELFF
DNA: TGTGCCAGCTCCCCCCCCGGGACCGGGGAGCTGTTTTTT

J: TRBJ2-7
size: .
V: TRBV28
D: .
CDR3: CASSSPWQGGYEQYF
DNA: TGTGCCAGCAGCTCACCCTGGCAGGGGGGCTACGAGCAGTACTTC

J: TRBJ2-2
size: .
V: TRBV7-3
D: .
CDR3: CASSPVGSTGELFF
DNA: TGTGCCAGCAGCCCTGTTGGGAGCACCGGGGAGCTGTTTTTT

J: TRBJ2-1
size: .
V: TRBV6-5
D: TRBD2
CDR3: CASSYPRGGRQFF
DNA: TGTGCCAGCAGTTACCCACGGGGGGGAAGGCAGTTCTTC

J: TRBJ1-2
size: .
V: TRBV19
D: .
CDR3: CASSTGGAGRTANNSPYGYTF
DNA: TGTGCCAGTAGTACTGGCGGAGCCGGGAGGACCGCTAATAACTCCCCCTATGGCTACACCTTC

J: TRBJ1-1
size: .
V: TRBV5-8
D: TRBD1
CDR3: CASSLDRGRFTEAFF
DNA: TGTGCCAGCAGCTTGGACAGGGGGCGATTCACTGAAGCTTTCTTT

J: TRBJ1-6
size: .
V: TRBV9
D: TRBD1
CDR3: CASSVAGGTGRSPLHF
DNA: TGTGCCAGCAGCGTAGCTGGAGGGACAGGTCGTTCACCCCTCCACTTT

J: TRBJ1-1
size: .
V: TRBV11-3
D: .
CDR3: CASSPGENTEAFF
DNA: TGTGCCAGCAGCCCCGGGGAGAACACTGAAGCTTTCTTT

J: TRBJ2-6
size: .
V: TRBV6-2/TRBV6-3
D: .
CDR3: CASSRGQGVNSGANVLTF
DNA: TGTGCCAGCAGCCGGGGGCAGGGTGTTAACTCTGGGGCCAACGTCCTGACTTTC

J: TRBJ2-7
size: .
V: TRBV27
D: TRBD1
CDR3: CASSWLGTGGYEQYF
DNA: TGTGCCAGCAGTTGGCTAGGGACAGGGGGCTACGAGCAGTACTTC

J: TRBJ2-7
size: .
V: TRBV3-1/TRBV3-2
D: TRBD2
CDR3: CASSPSGRAHDEQYF
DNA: TGTGCCAGCAGCCCCAGCGGGAGGGCCCACGACGAGCAGTACTTC

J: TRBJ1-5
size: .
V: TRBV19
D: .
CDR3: CASSPPGGQPQHF
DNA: TGTGCCAGTAGTCCCCCGGGAGGCCAGCCCCAGCATTTT

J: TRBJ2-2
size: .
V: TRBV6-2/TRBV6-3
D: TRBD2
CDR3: CASSQGVAGVPGELFF
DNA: TGTGCCAGCAGTCAAGGGGTAGCGGGAGTCCCCGGGGAGCTGTTTTTT

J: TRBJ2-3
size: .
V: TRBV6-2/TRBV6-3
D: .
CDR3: CASSPWTSTDTQYF
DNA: TGTGCCAGCAGTCCATGGACTAGCACAGATACGCAGTATTTT